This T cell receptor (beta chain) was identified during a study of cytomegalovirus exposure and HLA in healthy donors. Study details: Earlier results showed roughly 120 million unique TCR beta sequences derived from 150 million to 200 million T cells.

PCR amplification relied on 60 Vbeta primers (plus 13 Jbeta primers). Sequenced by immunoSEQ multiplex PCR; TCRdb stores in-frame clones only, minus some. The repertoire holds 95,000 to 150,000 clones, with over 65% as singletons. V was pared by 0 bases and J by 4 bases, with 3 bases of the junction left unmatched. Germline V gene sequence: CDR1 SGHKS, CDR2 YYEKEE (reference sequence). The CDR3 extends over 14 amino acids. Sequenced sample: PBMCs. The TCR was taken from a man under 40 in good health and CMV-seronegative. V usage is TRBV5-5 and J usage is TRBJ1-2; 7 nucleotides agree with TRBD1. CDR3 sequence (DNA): TGTGCCAGCAGCTTGGCCGAGGGGGCCTATGGCTACACCTTC. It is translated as CASSLAEGAYGYTF.